This T cell receptor (beta chain) was recovered during a study of neurological immune-mediated disorders. General study points: HTLV-1-associated myelopathy displayed the greatest TCR clonal expansion, and multiple sclerosis exhibited the smallest, lower than that of healthy controls.

This clonotype has ten or more counts. The antigen is not known. Trimming stripped 6 bases from V and 4 bases from J, with 13 bases between. The CDR3 totals 14 residues. Germline V lookup: CDR1 MNHEY, CDR2 SMNVEV (reference sequence). Each CDR3 protein gets one entry after TCRdb re-called the 5' RACE reads with MiXCR. The data contain around 64,000 distinct CDR3 sequences, approximately 3.4% of them seen just once; the ten biggest clones take up 4% to 6.5%. The source material was PBMCs. This TCR was recovered from a woman aged 50 to 60 with multiple sclerosis. The rearrangement links TRBV27 to TRBJ1-3; D might be TRBD1 (5 bases). The CDR3 reads CASSQLGAGNTIYF. The CDR3 DNA reads as TGTGCCAGCAGCCAACTTGGGGCCGGAAACACCATATATTTT.